The 19 T cell receptor beta chains below all came from one sample that was sequenced in a study of cytomegalovirus exposure and HLA in healthy donors. The PCR was carried out with 60 Vbeta primers and 13 Jbeta primers. Assay used: immunoSEQ multiplex PCR; TCRdb lists only in-frame clones, some missing. This sample has about 140,000 clones, with approximately 65% found just once. Specimen: PBMCs. The source is a woman aged 55-69 years in good health and CMV-seronegative.

In its sample, this clone was seen a few times. The rearrangement joins TRBV5-1 to TRBJ2-2; 13 nucleotides line up with TRBD2. The CDR3 runs to 18 residues. J lost 3 bases, V lost 0 bases, and 5 bases had no gene match. The germline V gene has CDR1 SGHRS and CDR2 YFSETQ. The CDR3 DNA follows: TGCGCCAGCAGCTTGGAGGGACTAGCGGGACTTTACACCGGGGAGCTGTTTTTT. Translating it yields CASSLEGLAGLYTGELFF.

The chain uses TRBV5-5 and TRBJ1-2; 10 bases fit TRBD1. This CDR3 comprises 14 residues. Germline assignment: CDR1 SGHKS and CDR2 YYEKEE (reference sequence). J lost 8 bases, V lost 6 bases, and 10 bases had no gene match. The CDR3 nucleotides are TGTGCCAGCATCCCGCGACAGGGGGCTTGGGGCTACACCTTC. This encodes CASIPRQGAWGYTF.

V and J are TRBV7-8 and TRBJ1-1; perhaps TRBD1 as D (6 bases). Trimming stripped 8 bases from V and 1 base from J, with 17 bases between. Germline loops: CDR1 SGHVS, CDR2 FQNEAQ. CDR3 length: 15 amino acids. The CDR3 reads CASRGGRGRNTEAFF. The CDR3 DNA is TGTGCCAGCCGAGGGGGACGGGGCCGGAACACTGAAGCTTTCTTT. The full variable domain, completed using reference TRBV7-8 and TRBJ1-1, is GAGVSQSPRYKVAKRGQDVALRCDPISGHVSLFWYQQALGQGPEFLTYFQNEAQLDKSGLPSDRFFAERPEGSVSTLKIQRTQQEDSAVYLCASRGGRGRNTEAFFGQGTRLTVV.

This chain uses TRBV18 with TRBJ1-2, with 9 nucleotides matching TRBD1. The CDR3 loop spans 17 amino acids. J was trimmed by 1 base and V by 2 bases; bases with no gene match: 8. CDR1 and CDR2 (germline): KGHSH, LQKENI. For the CDR3, the DNA is TGTGCCAGCTCACCAGTTAAAGGACAGGGGCGTAACTATGGCTACACCTTC. It specifies CASSPVKGQGRNYGYTF.

The gene calls are TRBV5-4 and TRBJ2-1; 14 bases are shared with TRBD2. This CDR3 has 15 amino acids. CDR1 is SGHNT and CDR2 is YYREEE in the germline V gene (reference sequence). With V trimmed by 0 bases and J by 8 bases, 1 base remained unmatched. In DNA form, the CDR3 reads TGTGCCAGCAGCTTGGGGGGACTAGCGGGAGATGAGCAGTTCTTC. It codes for CASSLGGLAGDEQFF.

The gene calls are TRBV19 and TRBJ2-7; 7 nucleotides match TRBD2. V gave up 5 bases and J gave up 8 bases; unmatched junction bases: 9. The V gene's germline CDR1 is LNHDA and CDR2 SQIVND (reference sequence). CDR3 length: 13 amino acids. The CDR3 DNA follows: TGTGCCAGTAGTTCCTTGAGCGGGGTCAAGCAGTACTTC. Translated: CASSSLSGVKQYF.

The rearrangement joins TRBV28 to TRBJ2-7, with a tentative D call TRBD1 (6 bases). CDR3 length: 14 amino acids. V lost 5 bases to trimming and J lost 2 bases, with 13 bases between them. The V gene's germline CDR1 is MDHEN and CDR2 SYDVKM. The CDR3 spells CASSPLAGAYEQYF. For the CDR3, the DNA is TGTGCCAGCAGTCCCTTGGCAGGGGCCTACGAGCAGTACTTC.

The DNA of the CDR3 is TGTGCCAGCAGTGACTTGGACAGGCTCACTGAAGCTTTCTTT. Translated, it gives CASSDLDRLTEAFF. V is TRBV6-1 and J is TRBJ1-1, with 7 positions matching TRBD1. V dropped 3 bases and J dropped 4; count of bases not matched to a gene: 5. CDR1 and CDR2 from the germline V gene are MNHNS and SASEGT. This CDR3 has 14 amino acids.

This clone was picked up a small number of times. The chain carries TRBV19 and TRBJ2-3; 9 bases line up with TRBD1. V trimming: 5 bases; J trimming: 1 base; junction bases outside the gene matches: 7. In germline, CDR1 is LNHDA, CDR2 SQIVND (reference sequence). The CDR3 is 16 amino acids. Written as DNA, the CDR3 is TGTGCCAGTAGTTCCCCTCGGACAGGGGGCACAGATACGCAGTATTTT. Residues: CASSSPRTGGTDTQYF. Using reference TRBV19 and TRBJ2-3 for the parts outside the CDR3, the full variable domain is DGGITQSPKYLFRKEGQNVTLSCEQNLNHDAMYWYRQDPGQGLRLIYYSQIVNDFQKGDIAEGYSVSREKKESFPLTVTSAQKNPTAFYLCASSSPRTGGTDTQYFGPGTRLTVL.

This chain uses TRBV5-1 with TRBJ2-7; 7 bases fit TRBD2. CDR3 length: 13 residues. V dropped 7 bases and J dropped 2; count of bases not matched to a gene: 6. Germline V CDR1 and CDR2: SGHRS, YFSETQ. As DNA, the CDR3 is TGCGCCAGCGGACTAGGGGAAACCTACGAGCAGTACTTC. Protein sequence: CASGLGETYEQYF.

This clone was seen a few times. Written as DNA, the CDR3 is TGTGCCAGCAGTGAATACAGGGGAGGGAACCACAATGAGCAGTTCTTC. Its protein product is CASSEYRGGNHNEQFF. The chain is built from TRBV25-1 and TRBJ2-1; possible D gene TRBD2, 7 bases. CDR3 size: 16 residues. Trimming shortened V by 0 bases and J by 5 bases, and 14 bases separated the two germline ends. CDR1 and CDR2 from the germline V gene are MGHDK and SYGVNS.

This clone was recorded a few times. This chain connects TRBV19 to TRBJ1-2; D is perhaps TRBD1 (5 bases). Trimming shortened V by 1 base and J by 3 bases, and 21 bases separated the two germline ends. In germline, CDR1 is LNHDA, CDR2 SQIVND (reference sequence). The CDR3 extends over 18 amino acids. The CDR3 DNA follows: TGTGCCAGTAGTATAGTCTCTCCGGATCTGACAGCCCACTATGGCTACACCTTC. This codes for CASSIVSPDLTAHYGYTF.

This chain connects TRBV7-6 to TRBJ1-2; no definite D call. The CDR3 runs to 14 residues. V dropped 1 base and J dropped 4 bases, with 10 bases sitting between them. CDR1 is SGHVS, CDR2 FNYEAQ, per germline. In DNA form, the CDR3 reads TGTGCCAGCAGCTTAGGACACCTACGCTATGGCTACACCTTC. The encoded protein is CASSLGHLRYGYTF.

This chain uses TRBV11-1 with TRBJ2-6; D may be TRBD1 (5 bases). The CDR3 has 16 residues. V was clipped by 2 bases and J by 4 bases, with 12 bases between them. Germline lookup yields CDR1 SGHAT and CDR2 FQDESV (reference sequence). CDR3 region: CASSLIPGYGANVLTF. CDR3 coding DNA: TGTGCCAGCAGCTTAATCCCAGGGTACGGGGCCAACGTCCTGACTTTC.

V usage is TRBV15 and J usage is TRBJ2-3; TRBD2 agrees at 13 bases. With V trimmed by 8 bases and J by 5 bases, 7 bases remained unmatched. This CDR3 contains 15 residues. Germline CDR1 LNHNV, CDR2 YYDKDF (reference sequence). CDR3 sequence reads: CATRTSGRKKDTQYF. CDR3 nucleotide sequence: TGTGCCACCCGGACTAGCGGGAGAAAGAAAGATACGCAGTATTTT.

The chain is built from TRBV7-9 and TRBJ2-5, with 9 bases fitting TRBD2. Germline CDR1 and CDR2: SEHNR and FQNEAQ (reference sequence). The V gene end was trimmed by 3 bases and the J gene end by 1 base; junction bases not matched to a gene: 6. The CDR3 sequence is 16 residues long. CDR3 amino acids: CASSFGPSGVQETQYF. The CDR3 DNA reads TGTGCCAGCAGCTTCGGGCCTAGCGGGGTCCAAGAGACCCAGTACTTC.

This clone was seen once. The chain recombines TRBV27 with TRBJ2-5; 8 positions match TRBD2. The J call may be wrong; the DNA end is better matched by TRBJ2-7. From germline, CDR1 is MNHEY and CDR2 SMNVEV (reference sequence). The CDR3 has 17 residues. CDR3 in DNA: TGTGCCAGCAGTCCCCTTGTAATTAGCGGGATCTCCTACGAGCAGTACTTC. The encoded protein is CASSPLVISGISYEQYF.

The chain has TRBV14 and TRBJ2-3; 11 bases fit TRBD2. Per the germline V gene, CDR1 is SGHDN and CDR2 is FVKESK. V lost 4 bases, J lost 1 base, and 1 base stayed unmatched. This CDR3 region has 15 residues. The CDR3 reads CASSRSGRGTDTQYF. CDR3 bases: TGTGCCAGCAGCCGTAGCGGGAGGGGCACAGATACGCAGTATTTT. The full variable domain, rest sourced from reference TRBV14 and TRBJ2-3, is EAGVTQFPSHSVIEKGQTVTLRCDPISGHDNLYWYRRVMGKEIKFLLHFVKESKQDESGMPNNRFLAERTGGTYSTLKVQPAELEDSGVYFCASSRSGRGTDTQYFGPGTRLTVL.

Only a few counts were recorded for this clone. This chain uses TRBV5-1 with TRBJ2-1; a weak D match, TRBD1 (5 bases). The CDR3 covers 15 residues. V lost 0 bases and J lost 5, with 12 bases in between. Germline V gives CDR1 SGHRS, CDR2 YFSETQ. The CDR3 region is CASSLGPTVDNEQFF. As DNA, the CDR3 is TGCGCCAGCAGCTTGGGTCCGACAGTGGACAATGAGCAGTTCTTC.